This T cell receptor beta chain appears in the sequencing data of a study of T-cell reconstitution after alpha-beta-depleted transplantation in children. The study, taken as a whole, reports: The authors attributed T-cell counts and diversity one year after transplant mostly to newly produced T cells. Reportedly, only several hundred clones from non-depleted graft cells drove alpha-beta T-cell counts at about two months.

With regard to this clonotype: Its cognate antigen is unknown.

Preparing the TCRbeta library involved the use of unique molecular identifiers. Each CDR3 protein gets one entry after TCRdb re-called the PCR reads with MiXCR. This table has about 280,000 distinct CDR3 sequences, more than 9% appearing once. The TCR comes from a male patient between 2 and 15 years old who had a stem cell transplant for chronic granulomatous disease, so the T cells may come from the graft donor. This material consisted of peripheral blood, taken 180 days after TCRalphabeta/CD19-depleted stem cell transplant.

The CDR3 coding sequence is TGTGCCAGTAGTATAGGAGGGAACAATGAGCAGTTCTTC. Translating gives CASSIGGNNEQFF. This chain joins TRBV19 and TRBJ2-1; tentatively, D is TRBD2 (5 bases). The CDR3 covers 13 residues. Trimming left V 1 base short and J 5 bases short, with 6 bases between. Per the germline V gene, CDR1 is LNHDA and CDR2 is SQIVND (reference sequence).